These 15 T cell receptor beta chains share one sample of origin, sequenced in a study of T-cell reconstitution after alpha-beta-depleted transplantation in children. Library preparation (for TCRbeta) was performed with unique molecular identifiers. TCRdb re-called the PCR reads through MiXCR, storing one row per CDR3 protein. Among about 280,000 distinct CDR3 sequences listed, approximately 10% were seen once. Sequencing was performed on peripheral blood, taken 180 days after TCRalphabeta/CD19-depleted stem cell transplant. These receptors came from a male patient aged 2 to 10 who had a stem cell transplant for chronic granulomatous disease, so the T cells may come from the graft donor.

This clonotype was counted many times. This chain connects TRBV20-1 to TRBJ1-4; D not certain. With 4 bases removed from V and 8 bases from J, the gap between germline ends came to 20 bases. Germline assignment: CDR1 DFQATT and CDR2 SNEGSKA (reference sequence). The CDR3 spans 15 residues. In DNA, the CDR3 is TGCAGTGCTACTCCGCGCGGGATGCAAACGGAAAAACTGTTTTTT. It yields the protein CSATPRGMQTEKLFF.

This clonotype showed up many times. This rearrangement joins TRBV5-7 to TRBJ2-2, with a possible D match to TRBD2 (6 bases). TRBV5-7 is placed among ORFs of uncertain function. Trimming left V 3 bases short and J 2 bases short, with 14 bases between. The CDR3 totals 16 residues. The CDR3: CASSCPGTRNTGELFF. In nucleotides, the CDR3 is TGTGCCAGCAGCTGTCCCGGGACTCGTAACACCGGGGAGCTGTTTTTT.

This chain connects TRBV19 to TRBJ1-1; a weak D match, TRBD1 (5 bases). The V gene's germline CDR1 is LNHDA and CDR2 SQIVND (reference sequence). This CDR3 is 15 amino acids long. V lost 4 bases, J lost 1 base, and 13 bases lay in between. In DNA, the CDR3 is TGTGCCAGTAGTACCAATGCCGGGGGGAACACTGAAGCTTTCTTT. Amino acid sequence: CASSTNAGGNTEAFF.

This clonotype was counted ten times or more. CDR3: CSASSGQTYEQYF. Written as DNA, the CDR3 is TGCAGTGCGAGTTCCGGACAAACCTACGAGCAGTACTTC. This chain uses TRBV20-1 with TRBJ2-7; tentatively, D is TRBD1 (5 bases). The germline gives CDR1 DFQATT, CDR2 SNEGSKA (reference sequence). CDR3 length: 13 residues. Trimming left V 6 bases short and J 2 bases short, with 14 bases between.

This clonotype appeared many times. The chain joins TRBV5-1 to TRBJ2-3; 7 nucleotides agree with TRBD1. The CDR3 consists of 15 residues. Germline-derived CDR1 and CDR2 are SGHRS and YFSETQ. The V and J ends lost 4 bases and 3 bases, in that order; junction bases with no gene match: 8. CDR3 DNA sequence: TGCGCCAGCAGCATAGGGACAGCCAGAACAGATACGCAGTATTTT. Protein product: CASSIGTARTDTQYF.

This clonotype was seen ten or more times. The rearrangement links TRBV4-3 to TRBJ2-1; 7 bases agree with TRBD1. Trimming removed 3 bases from V and 8 bases from J; junction bases left unmatched: 22. The CDR3 consists of 19 residues. Germline CDR1 LGHNA, CDR2 YSLEER. CDR3 in DNA: TGCGCCAGCAGCCACGGTTCCGCAGCTACTACCGGGACAGTATATGAGCAGTTCTTC. Translating it yields CASSHGSAATTGTVYEQFF.

This clonotype was recorded many times. The CDR3 DNA follows: TGCAGTGCTCCACGGACAGGGCCGAACACCGGGGAGCTGTTTTTT. Its protein is CSAPRTGPNTGELFF. This chain joins TRBV20-1 and TRBJ2-2, with 8 bases aligning to TRBD1. The CDR3 contains 15 residues. V shed 5 bases and J 0 bases; nucleotides not matched to a gene: 5. Looked up from germline, CDR1 is DFQATT and CDR2 is SNEGSKA (reference sequence).

This clonotype was seen many times. V gene TRBV3-1 combines with J gene TRBJ1-5; no definite D call. The V gene lost 3 bases and the J gene lost 8 bases, with 11 bases spanning the gap. Germline CDR1 is LGHDT and CDR2 is YNNKEL (reference sequence). The CDR3 is made up of 13 amino acids. CDR3 nucleotides: TGTGCCAGCAGCCACCTACCTCCAGAGCCCCAGCATTTT. It specifies CASSHLPPEPQHF.

As regards this clonotype: A much larger clone differs from this one at a single base, so this may be a read error. The chain joins TRBV27 to TRBJ2-1; the D gene is possibly TRBD1 (5 bases). The germline V gene encodes CDR1 MNHEY and CDR2 SMNVEV (reference sequence). This CDR3 has 12 residues. The CDR3 region is CVSMKSCGEGDF. The CDR3 DNA follows: TGTGTCAGCATGAAATCGTGCGGAGAAGGGGACTTC.

Worth noting for this clonotype: Just one base apart from a much larger clone, this may be a read error. The chain employs TRBV9 and TRBJ2-3, with D perhaps assigned TRBD1 or TRBD2 (5 bases each). Germline CDR1 reads SGDLS; CDR2 reads YYNGEE. The length of the CDR3 is 17 residues. CDR3 bases: TGTGCCGGCAGCTCCTCTAGAGAGGGGACGACCCGCGATACGCAGTATTTT. Residues: CAGSSSREGTTRDTQYF.

This clonotype was counted ten times or more. The genes are TRBV6-2 or TRBV6-3 and TRBJ2-1; the match to TRBD2 covers 11 bases. The germline CDR1 and CDR2 sequences are MNHEY and SVGEGT. The CDR3 runs to 15 residues. Trimming took 6 bases from V and 8 from J; bases not matched to a gene: 9. The CDR3 coding sequence is TGTGCCAGCAGAGCCACTAGCGGGAGTTTTCATGAGCAGTTCTTC. Translating gives CASRATSGSFHEQFF.

The sample holds many counts of this clonotype. This sequence joins TRBV6-2 or TRBV6-3 and TRBJ1-2; the D is unclear. V was clipped by 2 bases and J by 0 bases, with 10 bases between them. The CDR3 is 15 amino acids. CDR1 and CDR2 from the germline V gene are MNHEY and SVGEGT. CDR3 DNA sequence: TGTGCCAGCAGTTACAACCTAGTTGCTAACTATGGCTACACCTTC. Protein sequence: CASSYNLVANYGYTF.

Remarks on this clonotype: Since a much larger clone is just one base distant, this may be a read error. The rearrangement joins TRBV7-9 to TRBJ2-3; 9 bases map to TRBD1. Germline V lookup: CDR1 SEHNR, CDR2 FQNEAQ (reference sequence). Trimming at V came to 6 bases and at J to 3 bases, leaving 10 bases not matched to a gene. The CDR3 totals 16 residues. CDR3 nucleotide sequence: TGTGCCAGCAGGTTACGGGGTGGACAGGGGACAGATACGCAGTATTTT. Amino acid sequence: CASRLRGGQGTDTQYF.

This clonotype was seen repeatedly, ten times or more. The V and J genes are TRBV2 and TRBJ2-3, with 14 bases fitting TRBD2. CDR3 size: 17 residues. The germline CDR1 and CDR2 sequences are SNHLY and FYNNEI. The trim removed 2 bases at V and 5 bases at J, leaving 6 bases unmatched. The CDR3: CASSEPGLAGVKDTQYF. DNA of the CDR3: TGTGCCAGCAGTGAACCGGGACTAGCGGGAGTTAAAGATACGCAGTATTTT.

This clonotype showed up many times. V is TRBV5-1 and J is TRBJ2-1; unclear D gene. CDR3 length equals 14 residues. V was pared by 5 bases and J by 0 bases, with 9 bases between. Germline V lookup: CDR1 SGHRS, CDR2 YFSETQ. CDR3 nucleotides: TGCGCCAGCAGGGTACAGAACTCCTACAATGAGCAGTTCTTC. Its translation: CASRVQNSYNEQFF. The variable domain in full, with the rest retrieved from reference TRBV5-1 and TRBJ2-1, is KAGVTQTPRYLIKTRGQQVTLSCSPISGHRSVSWYQQTPGQGLQFLFEYFSETQRNKGNFPGRFSGRQFSNSRSEMNVSTLELGDSALYLCASRVQNSYNEQFFGPGTRLTVL.